The present T cell receptor beta chain was sequenced within a study of tumor-infiltrating lymphocytes in localized non-small cell lung cancer. Broader study findings: Technical variation could not be separated from intratumor heterogeneity here. Higher tumor T cell infiltration than in uninvolved lung was supported by TCRbeta sequencing. No link was found between tumor T-cell fraction and recurrence-free survival. Only some patients had TCR sequencing, depending on available tissue.

About this clone: What it binds is not known.

Per the germline V gene, CDR1 is SEHNR and CDR2 is FQNEAQ (reference sequence). The CDR3 consists of 12 residues. Trimming shortened V by 4 bases and J by 7 bases, and 11 bases separated the two germline ends. TCRdb's copy holds only in-frame clones and misses some; the assay was immunoSEQ multiplex PCR. The sample has around 16,000 clones, around two thirds seen once. The sequencing input was lung tumor tissue. This chain links TRBV7-9 with TRBJ2-7; D is undetermined. The receptor's source is a human donor with non-small cell lung cancer. CDR3 in DNA: TGTGCCAGCAGCTCTCAAGACTTGGAGCAGTACTTC. Amino acid sequence: CASSSQDLEQYF. Drawing the rest from reference TRBV7-9 and TRBJ2-7, the complete variable domain is DTGVSQNPRHKITKRGQNVTFRCDPISEHNRLYWYRQTLGQGPEFLTYFQNEAQLEKSRLLSDRFSAERPKGSFSTLEIQRTEQGDSAMYLCASSSQDLEQYFGPGTRLTVT.